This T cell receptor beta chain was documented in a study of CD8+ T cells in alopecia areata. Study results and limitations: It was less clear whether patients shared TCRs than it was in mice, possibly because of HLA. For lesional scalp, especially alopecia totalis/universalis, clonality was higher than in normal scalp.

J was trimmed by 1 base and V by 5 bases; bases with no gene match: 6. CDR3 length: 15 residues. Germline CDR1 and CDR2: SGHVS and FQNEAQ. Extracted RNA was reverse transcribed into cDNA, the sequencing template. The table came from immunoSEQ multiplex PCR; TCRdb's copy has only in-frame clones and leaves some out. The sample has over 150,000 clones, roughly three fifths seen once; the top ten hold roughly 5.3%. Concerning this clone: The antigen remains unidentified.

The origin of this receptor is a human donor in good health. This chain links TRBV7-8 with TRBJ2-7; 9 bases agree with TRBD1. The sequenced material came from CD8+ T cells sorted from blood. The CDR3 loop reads CASSPGQGTSYEQYF. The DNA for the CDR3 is TGTGCCAGCAGCCCGGGACAGGGAACATCCTACGAGCAGTACTTC.